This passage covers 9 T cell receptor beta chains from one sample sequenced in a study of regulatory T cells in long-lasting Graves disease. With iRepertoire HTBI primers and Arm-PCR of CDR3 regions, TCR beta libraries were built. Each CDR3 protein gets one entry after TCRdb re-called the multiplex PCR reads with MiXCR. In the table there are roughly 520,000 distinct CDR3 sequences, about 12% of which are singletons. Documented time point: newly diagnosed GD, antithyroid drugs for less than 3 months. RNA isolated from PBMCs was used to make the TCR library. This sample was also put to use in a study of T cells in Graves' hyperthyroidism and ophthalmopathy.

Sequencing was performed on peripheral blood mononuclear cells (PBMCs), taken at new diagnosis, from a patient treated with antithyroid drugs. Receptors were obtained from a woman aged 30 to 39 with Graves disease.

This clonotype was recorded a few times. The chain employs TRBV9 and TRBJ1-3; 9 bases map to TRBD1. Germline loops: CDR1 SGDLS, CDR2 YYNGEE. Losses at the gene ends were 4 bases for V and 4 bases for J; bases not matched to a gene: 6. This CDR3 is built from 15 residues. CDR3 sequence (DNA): TGTGCCAGCAGCATCGGGACAGGGTCCGGAAACACCATATATTTT. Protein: CASSIGTGSGNTIYF.

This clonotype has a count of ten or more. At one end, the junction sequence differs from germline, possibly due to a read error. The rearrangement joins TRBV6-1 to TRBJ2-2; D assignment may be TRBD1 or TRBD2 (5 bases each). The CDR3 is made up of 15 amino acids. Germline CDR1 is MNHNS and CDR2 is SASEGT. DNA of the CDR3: TGTGCCAGCAGTGAAGACGAGGGGAACATCGGGGAGCTGTTTTTT. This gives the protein CASSEDEGNIGELFF.

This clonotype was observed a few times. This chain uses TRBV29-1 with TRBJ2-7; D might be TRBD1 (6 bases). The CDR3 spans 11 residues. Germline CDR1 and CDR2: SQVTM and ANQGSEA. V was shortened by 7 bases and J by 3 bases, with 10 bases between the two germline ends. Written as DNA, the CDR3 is TGCAGCGCCTCAGGGGACTACGAGCAGTACTTC. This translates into CSASGDYEQYF.

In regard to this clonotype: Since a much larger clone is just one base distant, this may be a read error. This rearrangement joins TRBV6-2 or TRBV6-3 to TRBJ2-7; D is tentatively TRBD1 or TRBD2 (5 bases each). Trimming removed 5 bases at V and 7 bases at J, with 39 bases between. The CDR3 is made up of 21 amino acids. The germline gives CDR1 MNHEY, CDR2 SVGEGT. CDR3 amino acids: CASSNGRPAWGGARAYNEQYF. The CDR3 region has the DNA TGTGCCAGCAGTAATGGACGACCAGCGTGGGGTGGGGCGCGGGCTTACAATGAGCAGTACTTC.

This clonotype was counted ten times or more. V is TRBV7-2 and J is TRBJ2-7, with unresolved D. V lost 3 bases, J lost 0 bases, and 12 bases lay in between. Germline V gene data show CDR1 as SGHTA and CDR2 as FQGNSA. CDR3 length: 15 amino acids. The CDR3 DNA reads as TGTGCCAGCAGCTTTTCTGGCAGCCTCTCCTACGAGCAGTACTTC. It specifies CASSFSGSLSYEQYF. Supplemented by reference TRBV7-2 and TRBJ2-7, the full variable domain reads GAGVSQSPSNKVTEKGKDVELRCDPISGHTALYWYRQSLGQGLEFLIYFQGNSAPDKSGLPSDRFSAERTGGSVSTLTIQRTQQEDSAVYLCASSFSGSLSYEQYFGPGTRLTVT.

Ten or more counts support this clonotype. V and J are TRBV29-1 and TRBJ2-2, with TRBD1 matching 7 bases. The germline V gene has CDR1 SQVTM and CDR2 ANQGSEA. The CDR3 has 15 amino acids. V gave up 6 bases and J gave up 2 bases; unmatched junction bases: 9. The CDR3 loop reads CSVVTGARNTGELFF. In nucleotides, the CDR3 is TGCAGCGTGGTAACAGGGGCCCGAAACACCGGGGAGCTGTTTTTT.

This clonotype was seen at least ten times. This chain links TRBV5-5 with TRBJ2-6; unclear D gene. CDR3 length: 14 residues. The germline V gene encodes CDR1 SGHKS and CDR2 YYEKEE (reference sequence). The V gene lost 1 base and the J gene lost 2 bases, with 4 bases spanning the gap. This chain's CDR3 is CASSLLTGANVLTF. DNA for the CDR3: TGTGCCAGCAGCTTGCTGACTGGGGCCAACGTCCTGACTTTC.

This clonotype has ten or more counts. CDR3 bases: TGTGCCAGCAGCTGTCGACTGACCGGGCCGAGAAAAGGACAAGAGACCCAGTACTTC. Protein product: CASSCRLTGPRKGQETQYF. The V and J genes are TRBV5-6 and TRBJ2-5; D remains ambiguous. CDR3 length: 19 residues. Germline assignment: CDR1 SGHDT and CDR2 YYEEEE. V was trimmed by 3 bases and J by 2 bases, leaving 26 bases between them. The variable domain in full, with the rest retrieved from reference TRBV5-6 and TRBJ2-5, is DAGVTQSPTHLIKTRGQQVTLRCSPKSGHDTVSWYQQALGQGPQFIFQYYEEEERQRGNFPDRFSGHQFPNYSSELNVNALLLGDSALYLCASSCRLTGPRKGQETQYFGPGTRLLVL.

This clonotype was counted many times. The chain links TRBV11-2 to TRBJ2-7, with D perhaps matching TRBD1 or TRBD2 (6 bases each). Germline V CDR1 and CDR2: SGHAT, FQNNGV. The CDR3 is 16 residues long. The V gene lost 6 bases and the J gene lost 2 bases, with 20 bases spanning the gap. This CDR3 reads CASSQQGGRLPYEQYF. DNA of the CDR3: TGTGCCAGCAGTCAACAAGGGGGGCGCCTCCCCTACGAGCAGTACTTC.